The T cell receptor beta chain described here comes from a study of shared clonotypes between healthy human individuals. Study-level results: Non-shared clonotypes showed lower generation probabilities than clonotypes common to all four donors. Clonotype sharing across a few donors was observed for 4% to 5.5% of naive CD4 clonotypes.

Method: immunoSEQ multiplex PCR; TCRdb's copy keeps in-frame clones and lacks some. Counted here are millions of clones, more than 85% occurring once; the ten biggest clones make up approximately 1.7%. V was pared by 4 bases and J by 2 bases, with 8 bases of the junction left unmatched. The germline V gene has CDR1 SGDLS and CDR2 YYNGEE. This CDR3 has 15 residues. Remarks on this clone: What it binds is unknown.

CD45RO-negative, CCR7-positively selected cells formed the naive CD8 fraction, excluding terminally differentiated effector memory CD45RA+ cells. The J gene is TRBJ1-1, the V gene TRBV9, with 7 bases identical to TRBD1. The specimen was naive CD8+ T cells from PBMCs. The source is a man between 18 and 29 years old in good health. Some clones in this sample may be carry-over from other donors' samples. For the CDR3, the DNA is TGTGCCAGCAGCAAATGGGACAGCATTAACACTGAAGCTTTCTTT. This gives the protein CASSKWDSINTEAFF. Full variable domain (outside the CDR3, taken from reference TRBV9 and TRBJ1-1): DSGVTQTPKHLITATGQRVTLRCSPRSGDLSVYWYQQSLDQGLQFLIQYYNGEERAKGNILERFSAQQFPDLHSELNLSSLELGDSALYFCASSKWDSINTEAFFGQGTRLTVV.